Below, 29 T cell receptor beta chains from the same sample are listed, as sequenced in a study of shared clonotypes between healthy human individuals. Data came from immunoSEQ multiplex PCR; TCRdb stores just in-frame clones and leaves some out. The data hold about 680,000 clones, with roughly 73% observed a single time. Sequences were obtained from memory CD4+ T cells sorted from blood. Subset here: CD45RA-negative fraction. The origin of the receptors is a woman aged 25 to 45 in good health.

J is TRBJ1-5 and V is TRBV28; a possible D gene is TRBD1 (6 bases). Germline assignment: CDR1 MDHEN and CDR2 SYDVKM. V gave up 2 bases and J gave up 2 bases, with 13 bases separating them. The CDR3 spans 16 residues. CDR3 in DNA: TGTGCCAGCAGTTTACCCAGGGGTATTGGCAATCAGCCCCAGCATTTT. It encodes CASSLPRGIGNQPQHF.

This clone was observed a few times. The CDR3 DNA is TGTGCCAGCAGCCCCCTGGGACTAGCGGTGAGCACAGATACGCAGTATTTT. Its protein is CASSPLGLAVSTDTQYF. This chain links TRBV14 with TRBJ2-3; 11 positions match TRBD2. The CDR3 has 17 amino acids. V trimming: 4 bases; J trimming: 0 bases; junction bases outside the gene matches: 6. The V gene's germline CDR1 is SGHDN and CDR2 FVKESK.

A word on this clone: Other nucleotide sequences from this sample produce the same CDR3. CDR3 residues: CASSPPTGNTEAFF. The CDR3 nucleotides are TGTGCCAGCAGTCCCCCGACGGGGAACACTGAAGCTTTCTTT. The chain has TRBV28 and TRBJ1-1; D is unresolved. This CDR3 has 14 residues. The V end lost 5 bases, the J end lost 1 base, and 11 bases lay between the germline ends. Germline CDR1 is MDHEN and CDR2 is SYDVKM.

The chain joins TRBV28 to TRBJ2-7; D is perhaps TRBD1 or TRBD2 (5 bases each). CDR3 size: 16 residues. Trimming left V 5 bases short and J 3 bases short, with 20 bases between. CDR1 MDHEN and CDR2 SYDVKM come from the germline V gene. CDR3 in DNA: TGTGCCAGCAGTCATAACCAGTGGGGGTTCGGCTACGAGCAGTACTTC. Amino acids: CASSHNQWGFGYEQYF.

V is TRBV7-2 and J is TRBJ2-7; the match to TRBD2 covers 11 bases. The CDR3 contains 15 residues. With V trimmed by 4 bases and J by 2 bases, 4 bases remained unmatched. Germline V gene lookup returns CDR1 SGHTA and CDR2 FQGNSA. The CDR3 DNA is TGTGCCAGCAGCTCAAGACTAGCGGGACCCTACGAGCAGTACTTC. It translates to CASSSRLAGPYEQYF.

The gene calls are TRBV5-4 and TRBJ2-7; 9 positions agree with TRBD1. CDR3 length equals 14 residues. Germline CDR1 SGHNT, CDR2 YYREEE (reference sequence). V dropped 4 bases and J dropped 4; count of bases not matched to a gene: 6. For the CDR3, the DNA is TGTGCCAGCAGCCCGGGACAGGGAATTTACGAGCAGTACTTC. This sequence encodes CASSPGQGIYEQYF.

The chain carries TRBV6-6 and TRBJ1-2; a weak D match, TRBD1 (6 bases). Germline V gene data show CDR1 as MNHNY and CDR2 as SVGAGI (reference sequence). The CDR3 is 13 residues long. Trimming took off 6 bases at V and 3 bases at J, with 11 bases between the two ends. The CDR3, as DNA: TGTGCCAGCAGCCCTAACAGGGACTATGGCTACACCTTC. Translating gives CASSPNRDYGYTF.

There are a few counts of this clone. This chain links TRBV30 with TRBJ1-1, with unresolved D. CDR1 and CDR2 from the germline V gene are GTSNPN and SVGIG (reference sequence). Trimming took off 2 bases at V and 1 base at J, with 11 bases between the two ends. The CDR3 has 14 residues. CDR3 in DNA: TGTGCCTGGAGTTTCGACGGAACGAACACTGAAGCTTTCTTT. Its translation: CAWSFDGTNTEAFF.

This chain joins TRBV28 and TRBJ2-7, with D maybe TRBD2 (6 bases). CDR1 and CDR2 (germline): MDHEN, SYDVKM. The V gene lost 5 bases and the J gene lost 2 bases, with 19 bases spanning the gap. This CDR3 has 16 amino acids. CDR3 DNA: TGTGCCAGCAGTCCACAGGCGGGACTCATGACCTACGAGCAGTACTTC. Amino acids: CASSPQAGLMTYEQYF. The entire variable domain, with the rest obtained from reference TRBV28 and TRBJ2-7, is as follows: DVKVTQSSRYLVKRTGEKVFLECVQDMDHENMFWYRQDPGLGLRLIYFSYDVKMKEKGDIPEGYSVSREKKERFSLILESASTNQTSMYLCASSPQAGLMTYEQYFGPGTRLTVT.

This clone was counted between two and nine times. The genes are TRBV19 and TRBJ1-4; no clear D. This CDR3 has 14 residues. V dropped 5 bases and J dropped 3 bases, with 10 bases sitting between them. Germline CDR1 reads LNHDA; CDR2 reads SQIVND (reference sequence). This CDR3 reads CASSYDYSNEKLFF. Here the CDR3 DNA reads TGTGCCAGTAGTTATGACTACTCTAATGAAAAACTGTTTTTT. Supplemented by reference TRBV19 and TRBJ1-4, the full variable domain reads DGGITQSPKYLFRKEGQNVTLSCEQNLNHDAMYWYRQDPGQGLRLIYYSQIVNDFQKGDIAEGYSVSREKKESFPLTVTSAQKNPTAFYLCASSYDYSNEKLFFGSGTQLSVL.

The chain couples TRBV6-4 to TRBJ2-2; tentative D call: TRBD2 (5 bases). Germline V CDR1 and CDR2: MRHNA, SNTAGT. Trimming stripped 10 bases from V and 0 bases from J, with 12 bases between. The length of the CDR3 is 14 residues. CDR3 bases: TGTGCCACCTCGGGGAGAGCGAACACCGGGGAGCTGTTTTTT. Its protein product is CATSGRANTGELFF.

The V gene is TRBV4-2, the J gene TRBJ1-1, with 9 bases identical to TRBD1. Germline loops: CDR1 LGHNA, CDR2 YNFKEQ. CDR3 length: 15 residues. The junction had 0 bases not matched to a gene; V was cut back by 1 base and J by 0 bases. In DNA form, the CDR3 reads TGTGCCAGCAGCCAAGGGGACAGGGTGAACACTGAAGCTTTCTTT. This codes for CASSQGDRVNTEAFF.

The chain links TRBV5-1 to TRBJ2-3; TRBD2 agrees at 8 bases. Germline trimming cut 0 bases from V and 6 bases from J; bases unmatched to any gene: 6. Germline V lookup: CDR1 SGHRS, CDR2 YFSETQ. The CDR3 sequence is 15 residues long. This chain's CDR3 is CASSLDREGRDTQYF. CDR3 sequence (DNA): TGCGCCAGCAGCTTGGATCGGGAGGGTCGTGATACGCAGTATTTT.

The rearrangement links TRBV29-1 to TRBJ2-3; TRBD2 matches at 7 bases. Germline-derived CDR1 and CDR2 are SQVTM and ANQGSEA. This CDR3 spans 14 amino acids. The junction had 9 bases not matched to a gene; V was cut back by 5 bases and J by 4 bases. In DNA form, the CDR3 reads TGCAGCGTTATTACGGGACTAAACTCAGATACGCAGTATTTT. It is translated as CSVITGLNSDTQYF.

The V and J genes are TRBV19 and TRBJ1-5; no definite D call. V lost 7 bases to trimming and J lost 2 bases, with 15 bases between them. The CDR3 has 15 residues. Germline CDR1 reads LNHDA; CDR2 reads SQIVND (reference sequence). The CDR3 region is CASTGWNQGNQPQHF. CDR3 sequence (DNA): TGTGCCAGTACTGGGTGGAATCAGGGCAATCAGCCCCAGCATTTT. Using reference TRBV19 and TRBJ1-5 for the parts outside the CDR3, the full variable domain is DGGITQSPKYLFRKEGQNVTLSCEQNLNHDAMYWYRQDPGQGLRLIYYSQIVNDFQKGDIAEGYSVSREKKESFPLTVTSAQKNPTAFYLCASTGWNQGNQPQHFGDGTRLSIL.

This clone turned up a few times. The CDR3 protein is CASSTSGTGEGGYTF. The CDR3 DNA sequence: TGTGCCAGCAGCACCTCCGGGACAGGGGAAGGGGGCTACACCTTC. The chain is built from TRBV7-9 and TRBJ1-2; 10 nucleotides align to TRBD1. V lost 5 bases to trimming and J lost 8 bases; unmatched junction nucleotides: 11. The germline V gene has CDR1 SEHNR and CDR2 FQNEAQ (reference sequence). The CDR3 extends over 15 amino acids.

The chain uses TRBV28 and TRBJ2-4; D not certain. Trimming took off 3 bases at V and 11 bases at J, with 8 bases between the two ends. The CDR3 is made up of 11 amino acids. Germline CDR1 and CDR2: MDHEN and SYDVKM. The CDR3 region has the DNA TGTGCCAGCAGTTTTCAGCTACTTCAGTACTTC. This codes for CASSFQLLQYF.

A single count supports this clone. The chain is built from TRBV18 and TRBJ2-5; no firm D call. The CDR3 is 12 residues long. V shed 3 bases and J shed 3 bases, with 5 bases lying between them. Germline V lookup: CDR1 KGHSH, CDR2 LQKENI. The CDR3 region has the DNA TGTGCCAGCTCACCCGACGAAGAGACCCAGTACTTC. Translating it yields CASSPDEETQYF. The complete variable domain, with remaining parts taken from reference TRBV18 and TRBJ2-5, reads NAGVMQNPRHLVRRRGQEARLRCSPMKGHSHVYWYRQLPEEGLKFMVYLQKENIIDESGMPKERFSAEFPKEGPSILRIQQVVRGDSAAYFCASSPDEETQYFGPGTRLLVL.

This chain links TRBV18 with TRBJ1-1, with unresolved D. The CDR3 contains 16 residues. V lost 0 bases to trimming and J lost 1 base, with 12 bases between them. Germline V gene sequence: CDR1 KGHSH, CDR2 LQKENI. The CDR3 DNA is TGTGCCAGCTCACCACCCGTCGGGATCACGAACACTGAAGCTTTCTTT. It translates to CASSPPVGITNTEAFF. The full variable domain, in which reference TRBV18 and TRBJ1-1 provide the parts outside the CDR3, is NAGVMQNPRHLVRRRGQEARLRCSPMKGHSHVYWYRQLPEEGLKFMVYLQKENIIDESGMPKERFSAEFPKEGPSILRIQQVVRGDSAAYFCASSPPVGITNTEAFFGQGTRLTVV.

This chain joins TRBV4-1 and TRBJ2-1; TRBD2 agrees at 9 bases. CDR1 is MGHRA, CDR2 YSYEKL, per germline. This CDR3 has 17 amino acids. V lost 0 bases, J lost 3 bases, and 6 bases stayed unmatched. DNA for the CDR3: TGCGCCAGCAGCCAAGAAGGGGAGACTAGCGGCTACAATGAGCAGTTCTTC. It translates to CASSQEGETSGYNEQFF.

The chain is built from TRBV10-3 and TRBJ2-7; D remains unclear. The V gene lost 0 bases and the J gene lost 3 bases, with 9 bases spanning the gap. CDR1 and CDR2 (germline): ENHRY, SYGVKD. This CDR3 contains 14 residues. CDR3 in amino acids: CAISESRQFYEQYF. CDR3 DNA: TGTGCCATCAGTGAGTCGAGGCAATTCTACGAGCAGTACTTC.

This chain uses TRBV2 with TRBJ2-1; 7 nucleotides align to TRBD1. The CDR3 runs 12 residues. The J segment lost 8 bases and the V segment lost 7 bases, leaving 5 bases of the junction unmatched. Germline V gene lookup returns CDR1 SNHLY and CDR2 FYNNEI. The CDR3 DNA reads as TGTGCCAGCACCAAAGACAGGGATGAGCAGTTCTTC. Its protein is CASTKDRDEQFF.

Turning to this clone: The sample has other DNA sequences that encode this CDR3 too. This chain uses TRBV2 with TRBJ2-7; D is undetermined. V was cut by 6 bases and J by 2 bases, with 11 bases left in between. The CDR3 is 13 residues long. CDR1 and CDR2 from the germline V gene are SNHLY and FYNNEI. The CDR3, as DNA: TGTGCCAGCAGGGCAGGAGAGCCCTACGAGCAGTACTTC. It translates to CASRAGEPYEQYF. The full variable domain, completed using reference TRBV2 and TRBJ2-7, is EPEVTQTPSHQVTQMGQEVILRCVPISNHLYFYWYRQILGQKVEFLVSFYNNEISEKSEIFDDQFSVERPDGSNFTLKIRSTKLEDSAMYFCASRAGEPYEQYFGPGTRLTVT.

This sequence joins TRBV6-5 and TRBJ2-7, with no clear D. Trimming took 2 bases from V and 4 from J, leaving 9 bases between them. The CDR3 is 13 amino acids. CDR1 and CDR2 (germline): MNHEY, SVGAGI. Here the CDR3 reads CASSYGGRYEQYF. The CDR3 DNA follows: TGTGCCAGCAGTTACGGTGGCAGATACGAGCAGTACTTC.

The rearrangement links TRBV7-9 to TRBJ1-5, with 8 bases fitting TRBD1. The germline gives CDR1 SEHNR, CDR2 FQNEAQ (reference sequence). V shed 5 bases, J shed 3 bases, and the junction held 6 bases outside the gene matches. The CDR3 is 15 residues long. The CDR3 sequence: CASSPQGGANQPQHF. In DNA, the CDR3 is TGTGCCAGCAGCCCACAGGGGGGGGCCAATCAGCCCCAGCATTTT.

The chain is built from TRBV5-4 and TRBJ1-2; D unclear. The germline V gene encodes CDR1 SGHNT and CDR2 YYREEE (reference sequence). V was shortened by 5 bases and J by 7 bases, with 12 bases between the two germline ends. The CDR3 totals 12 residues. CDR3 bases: TGTGCCAGCAGGGAAAAGGTTGGTGGCTACACCTTC. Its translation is CASREKVGGYTF.

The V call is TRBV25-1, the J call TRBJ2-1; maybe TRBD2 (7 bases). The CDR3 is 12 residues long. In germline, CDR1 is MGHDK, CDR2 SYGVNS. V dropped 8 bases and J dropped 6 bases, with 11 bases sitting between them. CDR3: CASGGGLNEQFF. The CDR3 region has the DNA TGTGCCAGCGGGGGGGGCCTCAATGAGCAGTTCTTC. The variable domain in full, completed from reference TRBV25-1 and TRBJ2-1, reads EADIYQTPRYLVIGTGKKITLECSQTMGHDKMYWYQQDPGMELHLIHYSYGVNSTEKGDLSSESTVSRIRTEHFPLTLESARPSHTSQYLCASGGGLNEQFFGPGTRLTVL.

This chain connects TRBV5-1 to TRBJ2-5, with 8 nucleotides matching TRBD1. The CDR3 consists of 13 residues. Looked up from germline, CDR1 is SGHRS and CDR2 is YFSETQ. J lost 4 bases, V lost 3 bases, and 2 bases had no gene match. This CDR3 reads CASSSTGGETQYF. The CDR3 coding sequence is TGCGCCAGCAGCTCCACAGGGGGAGAGACCCAGTACTTC.

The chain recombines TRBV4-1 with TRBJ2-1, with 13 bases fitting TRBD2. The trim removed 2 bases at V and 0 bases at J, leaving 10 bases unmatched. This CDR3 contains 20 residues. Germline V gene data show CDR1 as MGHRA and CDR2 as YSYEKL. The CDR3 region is CASSQNSGLAGVTSYNEQFF. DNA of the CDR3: TGCGCCAGCAGCCAAAATTCCGGACTAGCGGGAGTCACCTCCTACAATGAGCAGTTCTTC.